A selection of T cell receptor beta chains follows, all from one sample in a study of T cell clones after liver transplantation. Generated by immunoSEQ multiplex PCR, the TCRdb table keeps only in-frame clones and is missing some. The table lists fewer than 110,000 clones, about 88% of them singletons. This specimen was CD4+ T cells from blood, taken around 49 months after liver transplant. Every receptor here comes from a human patient who received a liver transplant. Certain T cells may be donor cells from the graft. The CDR3 runs from the conserved cysteine through the conserved F or W. D genes are given only for firm matches. Some rows mark clone size as missing; the rest say once, few, many or name a class of expanded clone.

clone size,V gene,D gene,J gene,CDR3 protein,CDR3 DNA
.,TRBV29-1,.,TRBJ1-3,CSVGTERNTIYF,TGCAGCGTTGGGACAGAGAGAAACACCATATATTTT
.,TRBV11-2,TRBD2,TRBJ2-7,CASLLAGYEQYF,TGTGCCAGCTTGCTAGCGGGCTACGAGCAGTACTTC
.,TRBV13,TRBD1,TRBJ1-3,CASSRQGLGNTIYF,TGTGCCAGCAGCCGACAGGGGCTCGGGAACACCATATATTTT
.,TRBV6-4,.,TRBJ2-1,CASSVAWATNEQFF,TGTGCCAGCAGTGTAGCTTGGGCGACTAATGAGCAGTTCTTC
.,TRBV5-8,TRBD1,TRBJ2-7,CASSLFRGLSEQYF,TGTGCCAGCAGCTTGTTCAGGGGGCTTTCCGAGCAGTACTTC
.,TRBV28,TRBD1,TRBJ1-4,CATRDRGPLNEKLFF,TGTGCCACCCGAGACAGGGGACCGCTTAATGAAAAACTGTTTTTT
once,TRBV30,TRBD1,TRBJ1-1,CAWSETGDFRNTEAFF,TGTGCCTGGAGTGAGACAGGGGATTTTAGGAACACTGAAGCTTTCTTT
.,TRBV11-2,.,TRBJ1-2,CASSLDPEGGYTF,TGTGCCAGCAGCTTAGATCCCGAAGGGGGCTACACCTTC
.,TRBV9,.,TRBJ1-2,CASSVVGGEAGYTF,TGTGCCAGCAGCGTAGTCGGAGGGGAGGCTGGCTACACCTTC
.,TRBV2,.,TRBJ2-1,CASTGERLSYNEQFF,TGTGCCAGCACGGGGGAAAGGCTCTCCTACAATGAGCAGTTCTTC
.,TRBV9,TRBD2,TRBJ2-3,CASSRRSGLADTDTQYF,TGTGCCAGCAGCCGAAGGTCAGGACTAGCGGACACAGATACGCAGTATTTT
.,TRBV7-8,TRBD2,TRBJ2-1,CASSSSGGVINNEQFF,TGTGCCAGCAGCTCCAGCGGGGGCGTAATAAACAATGAGCAGTTCTTC
.,TRBV4-1,.,TRBJ1-1,CASSQGGSRFTEAFF,TGCGCCAGCAGCCAAGGGGGATCCAGGTTCACTGAAGCTTTCTTT
few,TRBV19,TRBD1,TRBJ2-7,CASRQGQVSYEQYF,TGTGCCAGTAGGCAAGGACAGGTCTCCTACGAGCAGTACTTC
.,TRBV6-6,TRBD1,TRBJ1-3,CASSYSGQGGNTIYF,TGTGCCAGCAGTTACTCGGGACAGGGAGGAAACACCATATATTTT
.,TRBV28,.,TRBJ1-5,CASSLNSGPGANQPQHF,TGTGCCAGCAGTTTAAACTCAGGGCCCGGAGCAAACCAGCCCCAGCATTTT
.,TRBV19,TRBD1,TRBJ1-6,CASSIRRGTGNSPLHF,TGTGCCAGTAGTATACGGCGCGGGACAGGTAATTCACCCCTCCACTTT
.,TRBV6-6,TRBD1,TRBJ1-2,CASRSGTGEYGYTF,TGTGCCAGCAGATCCGGGACAGGCGAATATGGCTACACCTTC
.,TRBV18,.,TRBJ2-5,CASSPPEGGAETQYF,TGTGCCAGCTCACCACCGGAGGGGGGTGCGGAGACCCAGTACTTC
few,TRBV7-9,TRBD1,TRBJ1-3,CASSVGQGAGNTIYF,TGTGCCAGCAGCGTTGGACAGGGGGCTGGAAACACCATATATTTT
.,TRBV4-2,.,TRBJ1-2,CASSQDTYGYTF,TGTGCCAGCAGCCAAGACACCTATGGCTACACCTTC
.,TRBV2,.,TRBJ2-4,CASRVGENIQYF,TGTGCCAGCAGGGTCGGGGAAAACATTCAGTACTTC